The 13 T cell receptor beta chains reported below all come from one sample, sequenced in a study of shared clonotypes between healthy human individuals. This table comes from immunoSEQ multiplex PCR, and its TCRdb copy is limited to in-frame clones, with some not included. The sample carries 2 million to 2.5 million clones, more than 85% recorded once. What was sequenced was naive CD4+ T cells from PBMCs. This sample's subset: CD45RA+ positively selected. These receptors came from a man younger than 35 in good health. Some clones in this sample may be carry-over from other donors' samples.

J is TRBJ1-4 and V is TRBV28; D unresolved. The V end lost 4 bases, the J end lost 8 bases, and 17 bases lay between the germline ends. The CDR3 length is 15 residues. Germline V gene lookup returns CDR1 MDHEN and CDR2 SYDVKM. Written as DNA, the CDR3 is TGTGCCAGCAGTTCTCACGGACGGTTTGGGGAAAAACTGTTTTTT. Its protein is CASSSHGRFGEKLFF.

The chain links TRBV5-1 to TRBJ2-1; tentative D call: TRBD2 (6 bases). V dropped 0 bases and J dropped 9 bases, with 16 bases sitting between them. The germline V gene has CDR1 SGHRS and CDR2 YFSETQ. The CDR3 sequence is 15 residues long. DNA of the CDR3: TGCGCCAGCAGCTTGGGCGCTAGCGCGCAAGCTGAGCAGTTCTTC. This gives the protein CASSLGASAQAEQFF.

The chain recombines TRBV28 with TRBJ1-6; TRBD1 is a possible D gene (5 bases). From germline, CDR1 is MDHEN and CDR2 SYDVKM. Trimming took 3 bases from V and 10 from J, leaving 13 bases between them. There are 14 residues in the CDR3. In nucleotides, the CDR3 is TGTGCCAGCAGTTTTAGTCAGGGCTGGTCACCCCTCCACTTT. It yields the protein CASSFSQGWSPLHF.

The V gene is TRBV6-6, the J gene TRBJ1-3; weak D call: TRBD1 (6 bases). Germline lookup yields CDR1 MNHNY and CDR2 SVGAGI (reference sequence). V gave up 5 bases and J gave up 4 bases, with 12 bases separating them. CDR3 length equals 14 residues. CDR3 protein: CASSHTGSGNTIYF. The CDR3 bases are TGTGCCAGCAGTCACACAGGGTCAGGAAACACCATATATTTT.

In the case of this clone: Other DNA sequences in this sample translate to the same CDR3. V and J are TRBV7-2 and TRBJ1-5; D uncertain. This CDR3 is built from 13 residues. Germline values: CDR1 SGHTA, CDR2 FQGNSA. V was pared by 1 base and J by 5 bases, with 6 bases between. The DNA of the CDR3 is TGTGCCAGCAGCTTAGAGCACGATCAGCCCCAGCATTTT. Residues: CASSLEHDQPQHF.

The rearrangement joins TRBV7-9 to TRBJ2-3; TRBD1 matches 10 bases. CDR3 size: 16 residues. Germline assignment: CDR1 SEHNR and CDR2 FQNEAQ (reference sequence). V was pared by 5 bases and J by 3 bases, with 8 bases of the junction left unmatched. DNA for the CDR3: TGTGCCAGCAGCGGAGGACAGGGGGGTCTAACAGATACGCAGTATTTT. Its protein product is CASSGGQGGLTDTQYF.

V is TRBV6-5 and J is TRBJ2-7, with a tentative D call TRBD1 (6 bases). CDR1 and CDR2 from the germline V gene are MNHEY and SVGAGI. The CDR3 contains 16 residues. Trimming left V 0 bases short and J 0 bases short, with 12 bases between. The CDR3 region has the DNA TGTGCCAGCAGTTACTCGAGAAGGGGGTCCTCCTACGAGCAGTACTTC. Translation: CASSYSRRGSSYEQYF.

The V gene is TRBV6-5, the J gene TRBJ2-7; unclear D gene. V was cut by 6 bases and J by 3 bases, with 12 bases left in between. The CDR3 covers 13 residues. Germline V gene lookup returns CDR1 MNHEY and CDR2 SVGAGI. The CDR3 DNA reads TGTGCCAGCAGCCCAAAAACCTTCTACGAGCAGTACTTC. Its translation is CASSPKTFYEQYF.

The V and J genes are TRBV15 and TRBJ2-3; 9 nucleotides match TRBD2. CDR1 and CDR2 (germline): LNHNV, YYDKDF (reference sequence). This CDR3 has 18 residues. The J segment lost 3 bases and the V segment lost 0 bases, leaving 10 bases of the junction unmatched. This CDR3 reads CATSRDPLISGRTDTQYF. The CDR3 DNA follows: TGTGCCACCAGCAGAGATCCTTTAATTAGCGGGAGAACAGATACGCAGTATTTT.

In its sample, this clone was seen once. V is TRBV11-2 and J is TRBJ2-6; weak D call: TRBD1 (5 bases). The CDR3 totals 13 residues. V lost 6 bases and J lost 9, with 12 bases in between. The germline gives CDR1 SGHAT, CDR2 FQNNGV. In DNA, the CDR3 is TGTGCCAGCAGTTCAGGGTCCCACAACGTCCTGACTTTC. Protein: CASSSGSHNVLTF.

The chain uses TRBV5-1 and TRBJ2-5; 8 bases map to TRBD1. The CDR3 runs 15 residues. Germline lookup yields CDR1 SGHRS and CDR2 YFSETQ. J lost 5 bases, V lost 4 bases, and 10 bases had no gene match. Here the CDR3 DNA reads TGCGCCAGCAGCCAATATCGGACAGGGCAGGAGACCCAGTACTTC. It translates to CASSQYRTGQETQYF.

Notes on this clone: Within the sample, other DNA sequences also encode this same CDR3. The CDR3 DNA is TGTGCCAGCAGCGTAGGAACAGGGGGATCTGGAAACACCATATATTTT. It is translated as CASSVGTGGSGNTIYF. The chain combines TRBV9 with TRBJ1-3, with 8 nucleotides matching TRBD1. Trimming took 0 bases from V and 1 from J; bases not matched to a gene: 3. In germline, CDR1 is SGDLS, CDR2 YYNGEE. There are 16 residues in the CDR3.

CDR3 protein: CASKDRASYEQYF. The CDR3 DNA sequence: TGTGCCAGCAAGGACAGGGCCTCCTACGAGCAGTACTTC. This sequence joins TRBV6-5 and TRBJ2-7, with 8 bases lining up with TRBD1. CDR3 length equals 13 residues. In germline, CDR1 is MNHEY, CDR2 SVGAGI. The V segment lost 7 bases and the J segment 0 bases; nucleotides outside the gene matches: 2.